Sequencing of this TCR beta chain was carried out in a study of OX40 agonist ivuxolimab in advanced cancers. Overall study context: Males comprised about 84% of the group, whose mean age was about 62 years (range about 23 to 80).

The assay was immunoSEQ multiplex PCR, and TCRdb's table has in-frame clones only and misses some. The sample yields some 80,000 clones, about 89% seen once. Whole-study results and caveats: Both blood CD4+ and CD8+ T cells showed clonal growth by week 6 at 0.1 to 3.0 mg/kg.

Patients were ruled out by autoimmune disease history or systemic immunosuppression. This CDR3 is built from 13 residues. V gave up 5 bases and J gave up 2 bases; unmatched junction bases: 2. The germline V gene encodes CDR1 SGHVS and CDR2 FQNEAQ. To note about this clone: Its antigen remains unidentified.

The J gene is TRBJ1-2, the V gene TRBV7-8; TRBD1 matches at 7 bases. The sequence came from an adult with an advanced solid tumor such as melanoma, head and neck, liver or kidney cancer. Sequenced here: CD4+ or CD8+ T cells sorted from blood, sampled in a trial of the OX40 agonist ivuxolimab. The CDR3 loop is CASSKTGNYGYTF. CDR3 sequence (DNA): TGTGCCAGCAGCAAGACAGGGAACTATGGCTACACCTTC.